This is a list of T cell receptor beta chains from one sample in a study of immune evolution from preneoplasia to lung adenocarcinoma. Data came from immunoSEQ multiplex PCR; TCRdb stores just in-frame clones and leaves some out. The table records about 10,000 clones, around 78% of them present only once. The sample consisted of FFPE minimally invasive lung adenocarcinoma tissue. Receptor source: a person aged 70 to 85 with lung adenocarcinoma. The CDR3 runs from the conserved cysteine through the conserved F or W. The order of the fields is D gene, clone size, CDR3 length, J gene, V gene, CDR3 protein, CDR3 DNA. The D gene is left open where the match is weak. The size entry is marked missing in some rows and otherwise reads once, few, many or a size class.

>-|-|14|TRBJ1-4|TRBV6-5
CASTRDRTNEKLFF
TGTGCCAGCACCCGGGACCGAACTAATGAAAAACTGTTTTTT
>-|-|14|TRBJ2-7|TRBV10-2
CASKGLMISYEQYF
TGCGCCAGCAAGGGACTTATGATATCCTACGAGCAGTACTTC
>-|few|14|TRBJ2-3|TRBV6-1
CASKREEGTDTQYF
TGTGCCAGCAAAAGGGAGGAAGGAACAGATACGCAGTATTTT
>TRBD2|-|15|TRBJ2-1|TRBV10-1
CASCSGLAGGDEQFF
TGCGCCAGCTGCTCCGGACTAGCGGGAGGGGATGAGCAGTTCTTC
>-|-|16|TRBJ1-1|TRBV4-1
CASSPYTKPRDTEAFF
TGCGCCAGCAGCCCCTACACGAAACCGAGGGACACTGAAGCTTTCTTT
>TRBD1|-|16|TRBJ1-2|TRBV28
CASSLPNLQGAYGYTF
TGTGCCAGCAGTTTACCAAACCTTCAGGGGGCGTATGGCTACACCTTC
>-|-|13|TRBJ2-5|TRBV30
CAWTGNFRETQYF
TGTGCCTGGACCGGGAATTTTCGAGAGACCCAGTACTTC
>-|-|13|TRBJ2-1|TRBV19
CASKTDNYNEQFF
TGTGCCAGTAAAACAGATAACTACAATGAGCAGTTCTTC
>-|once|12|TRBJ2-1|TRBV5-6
CASSFPGLEQFF
TGTGCCAGCAGCTTTCCGGGACTGGAGCAGTTCTTC
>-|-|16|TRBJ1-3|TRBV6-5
CASSYRYGSSGNTIYF
TGTGCCAGCAGTTACCGTTATGGCAGCTCTGGAAACACCATATATTTT
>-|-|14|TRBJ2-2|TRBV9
CASTGPWTSGELFF
TGTGCCAGCACCGGCCCCTGGACATCAGGGGAGCTGTTTTTT
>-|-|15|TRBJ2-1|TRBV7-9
CASSSLIRNYNEQFF
TGTGCCAGCAGCTCGCTAATCAGGAATTACAATGAGCAGTTCTTC
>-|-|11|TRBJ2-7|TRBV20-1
CSASWGYEQYF
TGCAGTGCTAGTTGGGGCTACGAGCAGTACTTC
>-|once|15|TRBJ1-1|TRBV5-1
CASSSPHGGNTEAFF
TGCGCCAGCAGCTCGCCCCATGGGGGGAACACTGAAGCTTTCTTT
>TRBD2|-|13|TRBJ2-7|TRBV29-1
CSVEAAGAGEQYF
TGCAGCGTTGAAGCAGCGGGGGCCGGCGAGCAGTACTTC
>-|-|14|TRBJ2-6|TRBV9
CASSAGSGANVLTF
TGTGCCAGCAGCGCCGGCTCTGGGGCCAACGTCCTGACTTTC
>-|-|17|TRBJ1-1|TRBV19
CASSIGGAYSMNTEAFF
TGTGCCAGTAGTATAGGAGGGGCATACTCAATGAACACTGAAGCTTTCTTT
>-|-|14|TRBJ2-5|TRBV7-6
CASSFRGAGETQYF
TGTGCCAGCAGCTTTAGGGGGGCCGGAGAGACCCAGTACTTC
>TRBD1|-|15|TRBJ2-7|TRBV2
CASRLTGTGGNEQYF
TGTGCCAGCAGGCTAACCGGGACAGGGGGCAACGAGCAGTACTTC
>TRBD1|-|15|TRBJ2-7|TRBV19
CASSIADRGSYEQYF
TGTGCCAGTAGTATTGCTGACAGGGGGTCCTACGAGCAGTACTTC
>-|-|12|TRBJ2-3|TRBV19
CASSPSTDTQYF
TGTGCCAGTAGTCCCAGCACAGATACGCAGTATTTT
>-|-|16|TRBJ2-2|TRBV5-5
CASSLEFLANTGELFF
TGTGCCAGCAGCTTGGAGTTCCTCGCGAACACCGGGGAGCTGTTTTTT
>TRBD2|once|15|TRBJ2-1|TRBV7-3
CASSPGSSGGNEQFF
TGTGCCAGCAGCCCCGGGTCTAGCGGGGGCAATGAGCAGTTCTTC
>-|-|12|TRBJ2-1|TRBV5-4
CASSLAGNEQFF
TGTGCCAGCAGCTTGGCAGGGAATGAGCAGTTCTTC
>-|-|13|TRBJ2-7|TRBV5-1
CASSLQGFSEQYF
TGCGCCAGCAGCTTACAGGGTTTTAGCGAGCAGTACTTC
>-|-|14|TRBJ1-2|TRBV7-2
CASSFPGQYYGYTF
TGTGCCAGCAGCTTCCCAGGACAGTACTATGGCTACACCTTC